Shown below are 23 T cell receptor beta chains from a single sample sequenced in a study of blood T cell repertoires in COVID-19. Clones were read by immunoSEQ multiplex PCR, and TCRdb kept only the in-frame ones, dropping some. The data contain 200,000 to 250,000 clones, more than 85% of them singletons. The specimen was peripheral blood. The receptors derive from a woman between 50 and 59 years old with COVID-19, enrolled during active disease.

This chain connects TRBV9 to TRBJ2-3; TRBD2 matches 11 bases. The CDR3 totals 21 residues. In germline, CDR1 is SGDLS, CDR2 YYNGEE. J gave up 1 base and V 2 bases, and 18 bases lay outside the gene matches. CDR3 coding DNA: TGTGCCAGCAGCGTCCCAGTTTGGACTAGCGGGTACCCTGGGGGCACAGATACGCAGTATTTT. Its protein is CASSVPVWTSGYPGGTDTQYF.

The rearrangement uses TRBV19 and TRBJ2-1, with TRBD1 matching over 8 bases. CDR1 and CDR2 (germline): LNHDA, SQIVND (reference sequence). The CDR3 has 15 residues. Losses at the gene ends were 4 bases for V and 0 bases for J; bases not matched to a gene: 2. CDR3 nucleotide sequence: TGTGCCAGTAGTAGACAGGGGAGCTCCTACAATGAGCAGTTCTTC. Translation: CASSRQGSSYNEQFF. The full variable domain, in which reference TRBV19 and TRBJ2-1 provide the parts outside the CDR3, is DGGITQSPKYLFRKEGQNVTLSCEQNLNHDAMYWYRQDPGQGLRLIYYSQIVNDFQKGDIAEGYSVSREKKESFPLTVTSAQKNPTAFYLCASSRQGSSYNEQFFGPGTRLTVL.

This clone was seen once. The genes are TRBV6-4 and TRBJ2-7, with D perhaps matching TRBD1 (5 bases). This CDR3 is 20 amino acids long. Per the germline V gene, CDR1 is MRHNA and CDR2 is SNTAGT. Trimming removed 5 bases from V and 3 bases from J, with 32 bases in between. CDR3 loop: CASSRPPRNFETDHGYEQYF. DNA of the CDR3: TGTGCCAGCAGTAGGCCCCCTCGAAACTTTGAGACAGACCATGGCTACGAGCAGTACTTC.

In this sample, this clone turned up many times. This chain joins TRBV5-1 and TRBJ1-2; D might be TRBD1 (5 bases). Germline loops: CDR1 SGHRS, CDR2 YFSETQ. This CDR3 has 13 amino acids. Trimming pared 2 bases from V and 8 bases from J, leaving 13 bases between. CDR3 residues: CASSFGRVEGYTF. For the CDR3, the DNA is TGCGCCAGCAGCTTCGGCAGGGTGGAAGGCTACACCTTC.

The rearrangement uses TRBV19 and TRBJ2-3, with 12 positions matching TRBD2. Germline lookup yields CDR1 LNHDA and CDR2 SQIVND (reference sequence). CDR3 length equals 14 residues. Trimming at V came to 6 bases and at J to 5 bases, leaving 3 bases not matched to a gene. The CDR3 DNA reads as TGTGCCAGTAGACTAGCGGGGGGCTTAGATACGCAGTATTTT. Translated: CASRLAGGLDTQYF.

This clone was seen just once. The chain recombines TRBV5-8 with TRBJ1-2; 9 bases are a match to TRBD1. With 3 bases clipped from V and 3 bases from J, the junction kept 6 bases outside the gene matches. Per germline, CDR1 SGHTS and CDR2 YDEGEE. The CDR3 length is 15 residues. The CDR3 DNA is TGTGCCAGCAGCTGGGGGGACAGGGTATACTATGGCTACACCTTC. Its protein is CASSWGDRVYYGYTF.

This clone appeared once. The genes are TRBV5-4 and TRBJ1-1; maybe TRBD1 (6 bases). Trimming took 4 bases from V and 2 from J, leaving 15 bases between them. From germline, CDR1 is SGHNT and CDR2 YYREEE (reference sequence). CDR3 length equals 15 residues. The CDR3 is CASSNGQRANTEAFF. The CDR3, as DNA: TGTGCCAGCAGCAATGGACAGAGAGCTAACACTGAAGCTTTCTTT.

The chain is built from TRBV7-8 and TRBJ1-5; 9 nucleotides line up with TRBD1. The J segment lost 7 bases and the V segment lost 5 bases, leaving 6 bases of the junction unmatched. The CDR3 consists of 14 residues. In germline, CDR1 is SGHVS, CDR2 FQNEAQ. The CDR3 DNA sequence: TGTGCCAGCAGCGTGGACAGGGGTTGGCAGCCCCAGCATTTT. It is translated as CASSVDRGWQPQHF.

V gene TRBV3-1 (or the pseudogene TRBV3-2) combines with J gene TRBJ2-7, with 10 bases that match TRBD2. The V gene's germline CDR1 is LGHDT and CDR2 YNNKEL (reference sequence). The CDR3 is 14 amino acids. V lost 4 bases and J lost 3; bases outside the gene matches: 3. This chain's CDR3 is CASSRGLAFYEQYF. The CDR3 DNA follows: TGTGCCAGCAGCCGGGGACTAGCGTTCTACGAGCAGTACTTC.

The CDR3 DNA follows: TGTGCCTCAGGGCGGAGCGAAAACATTCAGTACTTC. It is translated as CASGRSENIQYF. The rearrangement joins TRBV12-3 or TRBV12-4 to TRBJ2-4, with D perhaps matching TRBD1 (5 bases). This CDR3 is 12 amino acids long. Trimming shortened V by 11 bases and J by 5 bases, and 13 bases separated the two germline ends.

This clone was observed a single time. The CDR3 here is CASSLKTAKVELFF. CDR3 nucleotide sequence: TGTGCCAGCAGCCTCAAGACAGCGAAAGTGGAGCTGTTTTTT. The V gene is TRBV5-4, the J gene TRBJ2-2; D perhaps matches TRBD1 (5 bases). This CDR3 comprises 14 residues. CDR1 and CDR2 (germline): SGHNT, YYREEE (reference sequence). V lost 4 bases and J 10 bases, leaving 17 bases between the germline ends.

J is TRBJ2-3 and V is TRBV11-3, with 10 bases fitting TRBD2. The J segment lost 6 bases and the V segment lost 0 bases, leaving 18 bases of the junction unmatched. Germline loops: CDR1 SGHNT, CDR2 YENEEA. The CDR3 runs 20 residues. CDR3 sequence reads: CASSLEGWLAGAGPRDTQYF. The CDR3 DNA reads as TGTGCCAGCAGCTTAGAGGGGTGGCTAGCGGGGGCCGGCCCCCGGGATACGCAGTATTTT.

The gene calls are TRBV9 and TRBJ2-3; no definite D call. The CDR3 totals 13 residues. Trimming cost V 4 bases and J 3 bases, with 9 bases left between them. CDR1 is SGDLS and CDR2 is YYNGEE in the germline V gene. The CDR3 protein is CASSTRITDTQYF. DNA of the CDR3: TGTGCCAGCAGCACAAGAATTACAGATACGCAGTATTTT.

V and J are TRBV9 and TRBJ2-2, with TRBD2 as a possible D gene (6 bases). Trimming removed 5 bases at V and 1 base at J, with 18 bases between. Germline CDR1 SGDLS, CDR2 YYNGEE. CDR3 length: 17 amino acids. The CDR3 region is CASSPGVGGWNTGELFF. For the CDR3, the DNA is TGTGCCAGCAGTCCGGGCGTCGGGGGATGGAACACCGGGGAGCTGTTTTTT. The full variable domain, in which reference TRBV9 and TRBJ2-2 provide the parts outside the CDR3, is DSGVTQTPKHLITATGQRVTLRCSPRSGDLSVYWYQQSLDQGLQFLIQYYNGEERAKGNILERFSAQQFPDLHSELNLSSLELGDSALYFCASSPGVGGWNTGELFFGEGSRLTVL.

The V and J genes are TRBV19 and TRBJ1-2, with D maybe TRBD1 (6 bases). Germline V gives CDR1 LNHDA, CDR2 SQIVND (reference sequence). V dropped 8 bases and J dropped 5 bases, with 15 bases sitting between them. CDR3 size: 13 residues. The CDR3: CASQDRGPYGYTF. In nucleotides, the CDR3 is TGTGCCAGTCAGGACAGAGGCCCGTATGGCTACACCTTC.

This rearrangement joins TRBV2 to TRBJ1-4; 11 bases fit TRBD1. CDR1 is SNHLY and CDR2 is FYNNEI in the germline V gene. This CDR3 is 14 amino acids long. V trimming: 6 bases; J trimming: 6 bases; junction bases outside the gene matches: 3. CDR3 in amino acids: CASRRDRGYEKLFF. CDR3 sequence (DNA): TGTGCCAGCAGGAGGGACAGGGGGTATGAAAAACTGTTTTTT.

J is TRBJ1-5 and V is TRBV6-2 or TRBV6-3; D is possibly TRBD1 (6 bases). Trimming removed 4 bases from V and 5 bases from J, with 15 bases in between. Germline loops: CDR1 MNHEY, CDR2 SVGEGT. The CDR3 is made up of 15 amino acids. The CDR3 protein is CASSFGTHEDQPQHF. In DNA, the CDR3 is TGTGCCAGCAGTTTCGGGACACATGAGGATCAGCCCCAGCATTTT.

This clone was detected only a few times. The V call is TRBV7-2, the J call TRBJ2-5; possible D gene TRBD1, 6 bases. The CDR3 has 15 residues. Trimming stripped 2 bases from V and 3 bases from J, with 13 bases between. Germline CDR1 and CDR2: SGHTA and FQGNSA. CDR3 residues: CASSLTGTLKETQYF. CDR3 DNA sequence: TGTGCCAGCAGCTTAACCGGGACACTAAAAGAGACCCAGTACTTC.

CDR3 bases: TGCGCCAGCAGCCAAGAAGCAGGGGCTAGCGGGGAGCTGTTTTTT. It specifies CASSQEAGASGELFF. The rearrangement links TRBV4-1 to TRBJ2-2; D perhaps matches TRBD1 (6 bases). CDR1 is MGHRA, CDR2 YSYEKL, per germline. Deletions cut 0 bases from V and 7 bases from J, with 12 bases between. The CDR3 covers 15 residues.

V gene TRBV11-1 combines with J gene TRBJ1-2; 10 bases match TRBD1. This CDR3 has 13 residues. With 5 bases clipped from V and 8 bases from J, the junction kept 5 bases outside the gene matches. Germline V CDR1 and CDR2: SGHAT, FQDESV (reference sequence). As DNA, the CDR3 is TGTGCCAGCAGCCGGGACAGGGGAACGGGCTACACCTTC. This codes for CASSRDRGTGYTF.

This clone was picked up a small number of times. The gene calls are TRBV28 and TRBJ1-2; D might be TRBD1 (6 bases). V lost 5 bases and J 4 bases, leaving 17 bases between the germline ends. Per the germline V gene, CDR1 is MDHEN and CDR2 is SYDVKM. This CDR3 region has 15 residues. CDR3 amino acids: CASSTSFRGAYGYTF. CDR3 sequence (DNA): TGTGCCAGCAGTACTTCCTTCCGGGGGGCCTATGGCTACACCTTC.

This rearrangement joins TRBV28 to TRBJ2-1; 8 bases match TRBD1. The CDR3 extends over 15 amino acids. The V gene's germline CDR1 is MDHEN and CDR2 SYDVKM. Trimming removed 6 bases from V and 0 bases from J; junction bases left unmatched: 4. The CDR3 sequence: CASSPGGGSYNEQFF. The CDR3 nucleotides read TGTGCCAGCAGCCCAGGGGGCGGCTCCTACAATGAGCAGTTCTTC.

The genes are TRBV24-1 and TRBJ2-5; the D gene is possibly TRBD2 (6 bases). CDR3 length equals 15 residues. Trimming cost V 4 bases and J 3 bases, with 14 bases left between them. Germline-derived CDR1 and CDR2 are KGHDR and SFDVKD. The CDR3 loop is CATSDWTREKETQYF. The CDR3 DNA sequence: TGTGCCACCAGTGACTGGACCCGGGAGAAAGAGACCCAGTACTTC.